The T cell receptor beta chain described here comes from a study of cytomegalovirus exposure and HLA in healthy donors. General study results and limits: Three chains linked to CMV were shown in vitro to be specific for CMV antigens.

The V segment lost 6 bases and the J segment 5 bases; nucleotides outside the gene matches: 10. CDR1 is MDHEN and CDR2 is SYDVKM in the germline V gene. The CDR3 contains 15 residues. Only in-frame clones appear in the TCRdb table, and some are missing; sequencing was by immunoSEQ multiplex PCR. The sample holds 150,000 to 200,000 clones; more than 70% are singletons and the top ten take more than 8.5%. Worth noting for this clone: No antigen is known for it.

The chain recombines TRBV28 with TRBJ1-5; 7 nucleotides match TRBD1. The source material was PBMCs. This receptor was taken from a man younger than 40 in good health and CMV-seropositive. The CDR3 loop reads CASSWRGQADQPQHF. The CDR3 nucleotides are TGTGCCAGCAGCTGGAGAGGACAGGCCGATCAGCCCCAGCATTTT.